The rows below give T cell receptor beta chains drawn from one sample of a study of CD8+CD57+ T cells in acquired aplastic anemia. TCRdb called the reads again in MiXCR, with one record for every CDR3 protein. The table lists some 170,000 distinct CDR3 sequences, around 48% of them singletons. Sequenced input: sorted CD4+, CD8+, or CD8+CD57+ T cells (not recorded which) from PBMCs. These receptors were collected from a human donor with aplastic anemia. Both conserved end residues are part of each CDR3. A D gene is named only where the DNA matches it firmly. The size of a clone is reported for some rows only, either as once, few or many, or as a class for expanded clones.

TRBJ2-7 | - | TRBV20-1 | TRBD2 | TGCAGTGCCAGCATTCGGCAGGGAGGGGAGCAGTACTTC | CSASIRQGGEQYF
TRBJ2-2 | - | TRBV19 | - | TGTGCCAGTAGATCTGGGACGATCACCGGGGAGCTGTTTTTT | CASRSGTITGELFF
TRBJ1-2 | many | TRBV7-2 | - | TGTGCCAGCGCCACAGAGGGCCACAGAACTTATGGCTACACCTTC | CASATEGHRTYGYTF
TRBJ1-6 | - | TRBV28 | TRBD1 | TGTGCCAGCAGTGAAGGGGGACAGGGGGTAAATTCACCCCTCCACTTT | CASSEGGQGVNSPLHF
TRBJ1-6 | many | TRBV20-1 | - | TGCAGTGCTACACGTGGGGACGGGTCCTCACCCCTCCACTTT | CSATRGDGSSPLHF
TRBJ2-3 | - | TRBV20-1 | TRBD2 | TGCAGTGCTAGAGACCCGGGACTAGCGGGAAGCACAGATACGCAGTATTTT | CSARDPGLAGSTDTQYF
TRBJ1-3 | once | TRBV10-3 | - | TGTGCCACAACCACTCAGGACAGTGGGAACACCATATATTTT | CATTTQDSGNTIYF
TRBJ1-2 | - | TRBV24-1 | TRBD1 | TGTGCCACCAGTGATCCCACAGGGGACTATGGCTACACCTTC | CATSDPTGDYGYTF
TRBJ2-3 | few | TRBV12-3/TRBV12-4 | - | TGTGCCAGCAGTAACAATTTCAATACGCAGTATTTT | CASSNNFNTQYF
TRBJ1-1 | many | TRBV20-1 | - | TGCAGTGCTGAGGCCTGGACTGAAGCTTTCTTT | CSAEAWTEAFF
TRBJ2-1 | - | TRBV9 | TRBD2 | TGTGCCAGCAGCGCCCAGCGGGGGGTGGCCTACAATGAGCAGTTCTTC | CASSAQRGVAYNEQFF
TRBJ1-5 | - | TRBV24-1 | TRBD1 | TGTGCCACCAGTGATCCCACTGACAGGGGGAATCAGCCCCAGCATTTT | CATSDPTDRGNQPQHF
TRBJ2-1 | many | TRBV20-1 | - | TGCAGTGCTAGATGGTACAATGAGCAGTTCTTC | CSARWYNEQFF
TRBJ1-1 | few | TRBV7-2 | - | TGTGCCAGCAGCTTAGGTTTTGAAGCTTTCTTT | CASSLGFEAFF
TRBJ1-2 | - | TRBV24-1 | - | TGTGCCATCGGGGTGGGGACGGATTATGGCTACACCTTC | CAIGVGTDYGYTF
TRBJ2-5 | many | TRBV12-3/TRBV12-4 | TRBD2 | TGTGCCAGCAGCCCCAGCGGGGGCCCTGAGACCCAGTACTTC | CASSPSGGPETQYF
TRBJ2-7 | - | TRBV5-1 | - | TGCGCCAGCAGCTCGATGGATTACCTCTACGAGCAGTACTTC | CASSSMDYLYEQYF
TRBJ2-3 | few | TRBV24-1 | - | TGTGCCACTCGACCCCCGAACACAGATACGCAGTATTTT | CATRPPNTDTQYF
TRBJ1-2 | - | TRBV2 | - | TGTGCCAGCCTCTGGTTAGGCTACACCTTC | CASLWLGYTF
TRBJ1-2 | - | TRBV7-3 | - | TGTGCCAGCGGCAATCAGGACAACTATGGCTACACCTTC | CASGNQDNYGYTF
TRBJ2-7 | once | TRBV20-1 | TRBD1 | TGCAGTGCTAGACAGGGGACAGTCGTCCCCGAGCAGTACTTC | CSARQGTVVPEQYF
TRBJ2-3 | many | TRBV7-3 | TRBD1 | TGTGCCAGCAGCCAAGAGGGGACAGGGAACACAGATACGCAGTATTTT | CASSQEGTGNTDTQYF
TRBJ1-5 | many | TRBV19 | - | TGTGCCAGTAGTATAGATTCGGCAGGAGTCAATCAGCCCCAGCATTTT | CASSIDSAGVNQPQHF
TRBJ2-5 | - | TRBV24-1 | TRBD1 | TGTGCCACCAGTGGCTTTGACAGGGACCAAGAGACCCAGTACTTC | CATSGFDRDQETQYF
TRBJ2-3 | many | TRBV11-2 | - | TGTGCCAGCTCGAACGGGGGCCTCAGCACAGATACGCAGTATTTT | CASSNGGLSTDTQYF
TRBJ2-3 | - | TRBV24-1 | - | TGTGCCACCAGTGATACTAGGCAGGCAGGCACAGATACGCAGTATTTT | CATSDTRQAGTDTQYF
TRBJ2-5 | - | TRBV7-8 | TRBD1 | TGTGCCAGCAGCGAGTGGGGACAGACACAAGAGACCCAGTACTTC | CASSEWGQTQETQYF
TRBJ1-2 | - | TRBV7-8 | - | TGTGCCAGCAGCTTTTCTAGCGGGTACACCTTC | CASSFSSGYTF
TRBJ2-7 | - | TRBV2 | TRBD1 | TGTGCCAGCAGGACAGGGCCGACCTACGAGCAGTACTTC | CASRTGPTYEQYF
TRBJ2-1 | - | TRBV7-7 | TRBD2 | TGTGCTAGCAGCCCCTCGGGGGGGGGCCAGCAGTTCTTC | CASSPSGGGQQFF
TRBJ1-1 | many | TRBV10-3 | - | TGTGCCATCACGGACAATATGAACACTGAAGCTTTCTTT | CAITDNMNTEAFF
TRBJ1-5 | many | TRBV7-9 | TRBD1 | TGTGCCAGCAGCCCGGACAGGGTGGGAGGTCAGCCCCAGCATTTT | CASSPDRVGGQPQHF
TRBJ2-5 | many | TRBV12-3/TRBV12-4 | - | TGTGCCAGCAGTTTACGAAGTGGGGAGACCCAGTACTTC | CASSLRSGETQYF